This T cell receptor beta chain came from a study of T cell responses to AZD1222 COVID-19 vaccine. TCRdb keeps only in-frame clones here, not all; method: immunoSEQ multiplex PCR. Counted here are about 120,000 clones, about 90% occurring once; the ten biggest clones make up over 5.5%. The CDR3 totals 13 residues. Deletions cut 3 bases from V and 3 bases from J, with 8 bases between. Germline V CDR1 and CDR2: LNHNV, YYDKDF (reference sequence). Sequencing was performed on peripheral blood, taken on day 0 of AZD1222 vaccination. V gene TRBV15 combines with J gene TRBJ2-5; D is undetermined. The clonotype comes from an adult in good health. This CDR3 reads CATSRHRKETQYF. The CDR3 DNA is TGTGCCACCAGCAGGCATCGTAAAGAGACCCAGTACTTC.